The 23 T cell receptor beta chains below all came from one sample that was sequenced in a study of blood T cell repertoires in COVID-19. Repertoires were generated with immunoSEQ multiplex PCR, while TCRdb's copy carries only in-frame clones and drops some. The data contain 150,000 to 200,000 clones, around 84% of them singletons. Sequences were obtained from PBMCs or T cells enriched from blood (not recorded which). All receptors derive from a woman aged 45-60 years who had recovered from COVID-19.

This clone was counted only a few times. The rearrangement uses TRBV27 and TRBJ1-2, with 9 bases that match TRBD1. CDR3 length equals 13 residues. CDR1 MNHEY and CDR2 SMNVEV come from the germline V gene (reference sequence). Trimming removed 5 bases from V and 6 bases from J; junction bases left unmatched: 4. Written as DNA, the CDR3 is TGTGCCAGCAGTAAGAGACAGGGGGATGGCTACACCTTC. Translation gives CASSKRQGDGYTF.

The chain is built from TRBV18 and TRBJ2-5; tentatively, D is TRBD1 (6 bases). The ends were cut back, 3 bases at V and 5 bases at J, with 16 bases in the middle. The CDR3 contains 15 residues. The germline V gene has CDR1 KGHSH and CDR2 LQKENI. The CDR3, as DNA: TGTGCCAGCTCACCCCGGCACAGGGCCTCGGAGACCCAGTACTTC. The encoded protein is CASSPRHRASETQYF.

This clone appeared a few times. The chain recombines TRBV2 with TRBJ1-1, with D possibly being TRBD1 (6 bases). The CDR3 consists of 12 residues. V dropped 2 bases and J dropped 8 bases, with 9 bases sitting between them. The germline V gene has CDR1 SNHLY and CDR2 FYNNEI. The CDR3: CASSENTGEAFF. As DNA, the CDR3 is TGTGCCAGCAGTGAAAATACAGGGGAAGCTTTCTTT.

The gene calls are TRBV5-1 and TRBJ2-1, with TRBD2 identical over 11 bases. The CDR3 is 14 amino acids. The germline gives CDR1 SGHRS, CDR2 YFSETQ. V was clipped by 4 bases and J by 9 bases; unmatched bases: 6. CDR3 amino acids: CASSIGTSGGEQFF. As DNA, the CDR3 is TGCGCCAGCAGCATAGGGACTAGCGGAGGTGAGCAGTTCTTC. Together with reference TRBV5-1 and TRBJ2-1, the CDR3 gives the full variable domain: KAGVTQTPRYLIKTRGQQVTLSCSPISGHRSVSWYQQTPGQGLQFLFEYFSETQRNKGNFPGRFSGRQFSNSRSEMNVSTLELGDSALYLCASSIGTSGGEQFFGPGTRLTVL.

V and J are TRBV20-1 and TRBJ1-2; no clear D. The CDR3 length is 11 residues. Germline values: CDR1 DFQATT, CDR2 SNEGSKA (reference sequence). V gave up 3 bases and J gave up 4 bases, with 6 bases separating them. The CDR3 region has the DNA TGCAGTGCTAGCTACAGCTATGGCTACACCTTC. It encodes CSASYSYGYTF.

The V gene is TRBV27, the J gene TRBJ2-3, with a weak D call TRBD2 (7 bases). The CDR3 runs 17 residues. V dropped 5 bases and J dropped 9 bases, with 27 bases sitting between them. The germline V gene has CDR1 MNHEY and CDR2 SMNVEV (reference sequence). CDR3 sequence reads: CASSALEGGTGPKTQYF. DNA for the CDR3: TGTGCCAGCAGTGCGCTAGAGGGGGGGACTGGCCCAAAAACGCAGTATTTT.

The chain uses TRBV2 and TRBJ2-5; D ambiguous. Germline CDR1 reads SNHLY; CDR2 reads FYNNEI. The ends were cut back, 8 bases at V and 4 bases at J, with 14 bases in the middle. The CDR3 covers 13 residues. The CDR3 nucleotides read TGTGCCAGCCGTCGCGGAATTCTAGAGACCCAGTACTTC. The encoded protein is CASRRGILETQYF.

The genes are TRBV9 and TRBJ1-2, with a weak D call TRBD1 (5 bases). V was pared by 4 bases and J by 4 bases, with 14 bases between. This CDR3 spans 14 amino acids. Germline V lookup: CDR1 SGDLS, CDR2 YYNGEE. The CDR3 DNA reads as TGTGCCAGCAGCCTAAGGGCAGGGTCCTATGGCTACACCTTC. Its translation: CASSLRAGSYGYTF.

This chain uses TRBV10-3 with TRBJ2-2; possibly TRBD1 for D (6 bases). The CDR3 contains 15 residues. The germline gives CDR1 ENHRY, CDR2 SYGVKD. The V end lost 6 bases, the J end lost 7 bases, and 18 bases lay between the germline ends. The CDR3 reads CAIRVIQGASGELFF. CDR3 DNA sequence: TGTGCCATCAGGGTCATACAGGGAGCAAGCGGGGAGCTGTTTTTT.

The rearrangement links TRBV5-1 to TRBJ1-4; maybe TRBD1 (6 bases). The V and J ends lost 0 bases and 5 bases respectively, with 11 bases between them. Germline values: CDR1 SGHRS, CDR2 YFSETQ. CDR3 length: 15 amino acids. The CDR3 loop is CASSLVRGQNEKLFF. The CDR3 nucleotides are TGCGCCAGCAGCTTGGTCAGGGGTCAAAATGAAAAACTGTTTTTT.

This clone has a single count. The chain has TRBV12-3 or TRBV12-4 and TRBJ1-2; D is perhaps TRBD1 (5 bases). Trimming removed 6 bases from V and 8 bases from J, with 16 bases in between. The CDR3 covers 13 residues. The CDR3 DNA sequence: TGTGCCAGCAGCCCCTGGGGGGTGAGGGGCTACACCTTC. Residues: CASSPWGVRGYTF.

This rearrangement joins TRBV5-4 to TRBJ1-2; TRBD1 might be the D (5 bases). Per the germline V gene, CDR1 is SGHNT and CDR2 is YYREEE (reference sequence). V lost 4 bases and J 7 bases, leaving 17 bases between the germline ends. There are 14 residues in the CDR3. CDR3 bases: TGTGCCAGCAGCCCTGGCAGGGTGACGGGTGGCTACACCTTC. It encodes CASSPGRVTGGYTF.

This clone was observed a handful of times. The V gene is TRBV6-1, the J gene TRBJ1-1, with 9 bases fitting TRBD1. J was trimmed by 5 bases and V by 2 bases; bases with no gene match: 6. The CDR3 sequence is 15 residues long. Germline CDR1 and CDR2: MNHNS and SASEGT. In nucleotides, the CDR3 is TGTGCCAGCAGTGAAATAGGACAGGGGAGGACTGAAGCTTTCTTT. Translating it yields CASSEIGQGRTEAFF.

The chain combines TRBV27 with TRBJ2-1; 8 positions agree with TRBD1. CDR1 MNHEY and CDR2 SMNVEV come from the germline V gene (reference sequence). The CDR3 consists of 15 residues. V shed 6 bases and J 3 bases; nucleotides not matched to a gene: 7. In nucleotides, the CDR3 is TGTGCCAGCAGCCGCGGACAGGGCATCTACAATGAGCAGTTCTTC. It is translated as CASSRGQGIYNEQFF.

This rearrangement joins TRBV27 to TRBJ2-2; D is perhaps TRBD1 (6 bases). V shed 7 bases and J shed 6 bases, with 15 bases lying between them. CDR1 and CDR2 (germline): MNHEY, SMNVEV (reference sequence). The CDR3 length is 14 residues. The CDR3 protein is CASTPGVRAGELFF. The CDR3 coding sequence is TGTGCCAGCACCCCAGGGGTTCGTGCCGGGGAGCTGTTTTTT.

CDR3 loop: CASSVEVSGPGNTIYF. The CDR3 DNA follows: TGTGCCAGCAGTGTTGAGGTGTCAGGGCCTGGAAACACCATATATTTT. The V call is TRBV2, the J call TRBJ1-3; D might be TRBD1 (5 bases). The CDR3 loop spans 16 amino acids. The germline gives CDR1 SNHLY, CDR2 FYNNEI. Trimming left V 4 bases short and J 2 bases short, with 15 bases between.

The genes are TRBV6-5 and TRBJ2-1, with TRBD2 as a possible D gene (6 bases). The CDR3 sequence is 14 residues long. Germline V gene lookup returns CDR1 MNHEY and CDR2 SVGAGI. Trimming took off 4 bases at V and 14 bases at J, with 21 bases between the two ends. For the CDR3, the DNA is TGTGCCAGCAGTTCCCTTGTAGCGGCCCAGGCCAAGTTCTTC. Translated: CASSSLVAAQAKFF.

The gene calls are TRBV6-2 or TRBV6-3 and TRBJ2-3; 7 bases align to TRBD2. The CDR3 has 18 amino acids. CDR1 is MNHEY and CDR2 is SVGEGT in the germline V gene. Trimming at V came to 5 bases and at J to 2 bases, leaving 16 bases not matched to a gene. CDR3: CASSPLRPGGVATDTQYF. The CDR3 DNA reads TGTGCCAGCAGTCCCCTGAGGCCGGGGGGTGTCGCCACAGATACGCAGTATTTT.

V gene TRBV7-9 combines with J gene TRBJ1-2, with D tentatively TRBD1 (5 bases). Germline CDR1 and CDR2: SEHNR and FQNEAQ (reference sequence). V was pared by 0 bases and J by 2 bases, with 10 bases between. The CDR3 is 15 amino acids. CDR3 sequence (DNA): TGTGCCAGCAGCTTAGCAGGGGCCCCAAACTATGGCTACACCTTC. Encoded protein: CASSLAGAPNYGYTF.

The chain joins TRBV7-2 to TRBJ2-7; 9 nucleotides align to TRBD2. The CDR3 runs 13 residues. The germline V gene encodes CDR1 SGHTA and CDR2 FQGNSA. V was clipped by 5 bases and J by 4 bases; unmatched bases: 3. The CDR3 sequence: CASSRTSEYEQYF. In DNA form, the CDR3 reads TGTGCCAGCAGCCGGACTAGCGAGTACGAGCAGTACTTC.

This clone was counted only a few times. The chain recombines TRBV14 with TRBJ1-2; D gene uncertain. With 1 base removed from V and 7 bases from J, the gap between germline ends came to 16 bases. Germline V lookup: CDR1 SGHDN, CDR2 FVKESK. The CDR3 has 15 amino acids. The CDR3 nucleotides read TGTGCCAGCAGCCAAGGGGAGGTCAGCCTCCTTGGCTACACCTTC. Translating it yields CASSQGEVSLLGYTF.

This clone was recorded once. The chain is built from TRBV19 and TRBJ1-2; tentatively, D is TRBD1 (5 bases). V lost 6 bases to trimming and J lost 4 bases, with 15 bases between them. Germline values: CDR1 LNHDA, CDR2 SQIVND (reference sequence). This CDR3 is 14 amino acids long. CDR3: CASRPAGFLYGYTF. In nucleotides, the CDR3 is TGTGCCAGTAGACCCGCAGGGTTCCTCTATGGCTACACCTTC.

The chain couples TRBV9 to TRBJ2-1; 10 bases match TRBD2. Trimming cost V 4 bases and J 1 base; bases outside gene matches: 5. The CDR3 is 16 amino acids. Germline V gene sequence: CDR1 SGDLS, CDR2 YYNGEE. CDR3 nucleotide sequence: TGTGCCAGCAGCATAACTAGCGGGAATTCCTACAATGAGCAGTTCTTC. It translates to CASSITSGNSYNEQFF.